A selection of T cell receptor beta chains follows, all from one sample in a study of blood T cell repertoires in COVID-19. The repertoire was sequenced with immunoSEQ multiplex PCR; TCRdb's copy has only in-frame clones and lacks some. Among roughly 77,000 clones listed, 76% were seen once. Source material: peripheral blood. These receptors came from a man between 60 and 75 years old with COVID-19, enrolled during active disease. The CDR3 runs from the conserved cysteine through the conserved F or W. The D gene is left open where the match is weak. Expanded clones are given a class, and other clones once, few, many or no size at all.

v_gene	j_gene	d_gene	abundance	CDR3nt	CDR3aa
TRBV11-2	TRBJ2-7	.	.	TGTGCCAGCAGCTTGACCACAGGGCCAGGCGAGCAGTACTTC	CASSLTTGPGEQYF
TRBV5-4	TRBJ1-3	TRBD1	.	TGTGCCAGCAGCACCCCGACAGGGGAAGCAGGAAACACCATATATTTT	CASSTPTGEAGNTIYF
TRBV4-2	TRBJ1-5	.	.	TGTGCCAGCAGCCAAGAAGTTGCAGGGCGGCAGCCCCAGCATTTT	CASSQEVAGRQPQHF
TRBV12-5	TRBJ2-2	.	.	TGTGCTAGTGGTCCGGAGCGGGCCTACGGGGAGCTGTTTTTT	CASGPERAYGELFF
TRBV27	TRBJ2-3	TRBD1	.	TGTGCCAGCAGTTTGGAAGAACAGGGGCCCTCTACGCAGTATTTT	CASSLEEQGPSTQYF
TRBV18	TRBJ1-6	.	.	TGTGCCAGCTCACCTGAGTCCCCGGGTAATTCACCCCTCCACTTT	CASSPESPGNSPLHF
TRBV28	TRBJ1-2	.	.	TGTGCCAGCGAATCGGGGTCTAACTATGGCTACACCTTC	CASESGSNYGYTF
TRBV19	TRBJ1-1	.	.	TGTGCCAGTAGTGCCGAACAGGGAACTGAAGCTTTCTTT	CASSAEQGTEAFF
TRBV3-1/TRBV3-2	TRBJ2-1	TRBD2	.	TGTGCCAGCAGCCAAGATGCGGGAGTGACCTACAATGAGCAGTTCTTC	CASSQDAGVTYNEQFF
TRBV5-5	TRBJ1-5	.	few	TGTGCCAGCAGCCCCGCAGGGGATCAGCCCCAGCATTTT	CASSPAGDQPQHF
TRBV27	TRBJ2-1	.	.	TGTGCCAGCAGCCCCCCTTGGCGGCAGGGGTACAATGAGCAGTTCTTC	CASSPPWRQGYNEQFF
TRBV28	TRBJ1-5	TRBD1	.	TGTGCCAGCAGTCCGGGACAGGGCTTATATCGGCCCCAGCATTTT	CASSPGQGLYRPQHF
TRBV7-3	TRBJ2-1	.	once	TGTGCCAGCAGCCCCGGGTGGGGGGGCAGGGAGCAGTTCTTC	CASSPGWGGREQFF
TRBV4-1	TRBJ2-5	.	few	TGCGCCAGCAGCCCCGGACTACTCCAAGAGACCCAGTACTTC	CASSPGLLQETQYF
TRBV30	TRBJ2-1	TRBD2	.	TGTGCCTGGAGTGTACGGGGACTAGCCCAAAATGAGCAGTTCTTC	CAWSVRGLAQNEQFF
TRBV11-3	TRBJ2-2	.	.	TGTGCCAGCAGCTTATCTCGGAACACCGGGGAGCTGTTTTTT	CASSLSRNTGELFF
TRBV7-9	TRBJ2-7	.	.	TGTGCCAGCAGCTCTCCGGGAGTCTCCTACGAGCAGTACTTC	CASSSPGVSYEQYF
TRBV6-5	TRBJ1-1	.	.	TGTGCCAGCAGTTTAAGAGGAGGGTCATACACTGAAGCTTTCTTT	CASSLRGGSYTEAFF
TRBV12-5	TRBJ1-1	.	.	TGTGCTAGTGGCCAACAGGGATGGAGCACTGAAGCTTTCTTT	CASGQQGWSTEAFF
TRBV14	TRBJ2-3	.	.	TGTGCCAGCAGCCAAGATCATCTACGGTTCACAGATACGCAGTATTTT	CASSQDHLRFTDTQYF
TRBV3-1/TRBV3-2	TRBJ2-2	.	.	TGTGCCAGCAGCCGCCTCAGTGTTAACGGGGAGCTGTTTTTT	CASSRLSVNGELFF
TRBV7-9	TRBJ1-2	TRBD1	.	TGTGCCAGCAGCTTTACAGGGGCTAACTATGGCTACACCTTC	CASSFTGANYGYTF
TRBV24-1	TRBJ2-7	TRBD1	.	TGTGCCACCAGTGATACCTATTCCGGGACAGGGGTAAGCGAGCAGTACTTC	CATSDTYSGTGVSEQYF
TRBV24-1	TRBJ2-2	TRBD2	.	TGTGCCACCAGTGATTCGTGGACTAGCGGGGGAGGTGCCGGGGAGCTGTTTTTT	CATSDSWTSGGGAGELFF
TRBV10-3	TRBJ2-3	TRBD2	.	TGTGCCATCAGTGAGGGGACTAGCGCAGATACGCAGTATTTT	CAISEGTSADTQYF
TRBV7-9	TRBJ1-6	.	once	TGTGCCCACGATTCGGGACAAGGGACACCCCTCCACTTT	CAHDSGQGTPLHF
TRBV25-1	TRBJ2-1	.	.	TGTGCCAGCAAGGGCGGGTACCATGAGCAGTTCTTC	CASKGGYHEQFF
TRBV28	TRBJ1-3	.	.	TGTGCCAGCAGTTTCTCCGGACAGTTCGGAAACACCATATATTTT	CASSFSGQFGNTIYF
TRBV5-1	TRBJ2-3	.	.	TGCGCCAGCAGGTTAACGGGGGATTCTAGCACAGATACGCAGTATTTT	CASRLTGDSSTDTQYF
TRBV10-3	TRBJ2-1	.	few	TGTGCCATCCTTCGGGATGAAACCCATGAGCAGTTCTTC	CAILRDETHEQFF
TRBV5-1	TRBJ2-5	.	.	TGCGCCAGCACCCAACAAACTAGCATGGAGACCCAGTACTTC	CASTQQTSMETQYF
TRBV30	TRBJ2-3	.	.	TGTGCCTGCCCTGGACTCGTTAGCACAGATACGCAGTATTTT	CACPGLVSTDTQYF
TRBV6-5	TRBJ1-2	TRBD1	once	TGTGCCAGCAGGTCCACAGGGGGCGCTGGCTATGGCTACACCTTC	CASRSTGGAGYGYTF
TRBV2	TRBJ1-2	TRBD1	.	TGTGCCAGCCTAGAGAGTAGGACAGGGGCGGATGGCTACACCTTC	CASLESRTGADGYTF